These 2 T cell receptor beta chains were all obtained from the same sample, sequenced in a study of CD8+CD57+ T cells in acquired aplastic anemia. Patients who underwent sequencing had shown CD8+CD57+ cell expansion by flow cytometry. TCR beta VDJ and CDR3 profiles were obtained from a genomic DNA template. TCRdb processed the reads anew with MiXCR; each CDR3 protein has one entry. The profile shows 90,000 to 150,000 distinct CDR3 sequences, 55% to 60% of them singletons. The sample consisted of sorted CD4+, CD8+, or CD8+CD57+ T cells (not recorded which) from PBMCs. These receptors were taken from a human donor with aplastic anemia.

V is TRBV25-1 and J is TRBJ1-6; no reliable D call. The CDR3 sequence is 13 residues long. Trimming shortened V by 6 bases and J by 10 bases, and 13 bases separated the two germline ends. The V gene's germline CDR1 is MGHDK and CDR2 SYGVNS. DNA for the CDR3: TGTGCCAGCAGGGTTGAGGATAGCTCACCCCTCCACTTT. Encoded protein: CASRVEDSSPLHF.

The chain links TRBV5-6 to TRBJ1-1; D remains unclear. This CDR3 is built from 13 residues. The V and J ends lost 5 bases and 7 bases respectively, with 15 bases between them. The germline V gene has CDR1 SGHDT and CDR2 YYEEEE. For the CDR3, the DNA is TGTGCCAGCAGTCGAGACCTTCAGAATGAAGCTTTCTTT. Translation gives CASSRDLQNEAFF.